This entry features one T cell receptor (beta chain) sequence. Antigen: not known. Every patient had relapsed following autologous stem cell transplantation, and cohorts differed in brentuximab vedotin exposure. TCRdb's copy holds only in-frame clones and misses some; the assay was immunoSEQ multiplex PCR. The repertoire holds more than 90,000 clones, with roughly 76% as singletons. This CDR3 has 14 residues. The germline gives CDR1 SNHLY, CDR2 FYNNEI. V was cut by 8 bases and J by 5 bases, with 15 bases left in between. The data stem from a study of PD-1 blockade in classical Hodgkin lymphoma. Study-level points and caveats: Newly diagnosed patients reportedly trailed healthy donors in baseline TCR diversity. It was among complete responders that baseline diversity resembled that of newly diagnosed patients.

The TCR sequence derives from a human donor with classical Hodgkin lymphoma. The genes are TRBV2 and TRBJ1-4; D unresolved. This specimen was peripheral blood mononuclear cells (PBMCs), taken before the second cycle of nivolumab. Written as DNA, the CDR3 is TGTGCCAGCGAGGGTCGGCAGAGCAATGAAAAACTGTTTTTT. This sequence encodes CASEGRQSNEKLFF.